The 32 T cell receptor beta chains listed next were all sequenced from one sample in a study of blood T cells in healthy people across ages. Sample-barcoded 5' priming and a J-beta primer mix drove a second PCR of 7 to 11 cycles. TCRdb recomputed calls from the 5' RACE reads with MiXCR, one row per CDR3 protein. The sample comprises almost 800,000 distinct CDR3 sequences, over 45% of which are singletons, and roughly 22% rests with the top ten. Sequencing was carried out using blood. Every receptor here comes from a man under 40 in good health.

This clonotype was seen only a few times. This sequence joins TRBV29-1 and TRBJ2-7; TRBD2 agrees at 13 bases. The J segment lost 4 bases and the V segment lost 1 base, leaving 4 bases of the junction unmatched. Germline V gene data show CDR1 as SQVTM and CDR2 as ANQGSEA. The length of the CDR3 is 15 residues. CDR3 DNA: TGCAGCGTTGAAGGGACTAGCGGGGGATTTTACGAGCAGTACTTC. Amino acid sequence: CSVEGTSGGFYEQYF.

In this sample, this clonotype turned up once. V usage is TRBV6-2 or TRBV6-3 and J usage is TRBJ2-1; D is undetermined. CDR3 size: 13 residues. Germline V gene sequence: CDR1 MNHEY, CDR2 SVGEGT. V lost 2 bases to trimming and J lost 8 bases, with 10 bases between them. The CDR3 nucleotides read TGTGCCAGCAGTTACCTTAGATGGGATGAGCAGTTCTTC. Its translation: CASSYLRWDEQFF.

The chain joins TRBV29-1 to TRBJ2-1, with D hard to call. There are 10 residues in the CDR3. V lost 4 bases to trimming and J lost 8 bases, with 6 bases between them. From germline, CDR1 is SQVTM and CDR2 ANQGSEA. CDR3 bases: TGCAGCGTTGGGAACGATGAGCAGTTCTTC. Residues: CSVGNDEQFF.

The V call is TRBV20-1, the J call TRBJ2-1; 9 bases are shared with TRBD1. V was clipped by 0 bases and J by 5 bases; unmatched bases: 5. Germline CDR1 is DFQATT and CDR2 is SNEGSKA (reference sequence). This CDR3 spans 15 amino acids. The CDR3 sequence: CSARDYRTGDNEQFF. The DNA of the CDR3 is TGCAGTGCTAGAGACTATAGGACAGGGGACAATGAGCAGTTCTTC.

This clonotype was counted between two and nine times. V and J are TRBV5-1 and TRBJ2-1; TRBD2 aligns across 13 bases. The CDR3 runs 14 residues. Germline assignment: CDR1 SGHRS and CDR2 YFSETQ. The V segment lost 0 bases and the J segment 12 bases; nucleotides outside the gene matches: 3. CDR3 DNA: TGCGCCAGCAGCTTGGGACTAGCGGGGGGAGGGCAGTTCTTC. It translates to CASSLGLAGGGQFF.

This clonotype has more than one count but fewer than ten. The genes are TRBV7-8 and TRBJ2-7; D is perhaps TRBD2 (6 bases). This CDR3 comprises 17 residues. Per the germline V gene, CDR1 is SGHVS and CDR2 is FQNEAQ. Trimming left V 0 bases short and J 0 bases short, with 15 bases between. The CDR3 DNA reads TGTGCCAGCAGCTTAGCGGGGGGACTCCTGGGCTCCTACGAGCAGTACTTC. Translation gives CASSLAGGLLGSYEQYF.

This chain links TRBV10-3 with TRBJ2-7; D is perhaps TRBD1 (5 bases). CDR3 length equals 13 residues. Germline-derived CDR1 and CDR2 are ENHRY and SYGVKD. V gave up 2 bases and J gave up 12 bases, with 17 bases separating them. The CDR3 DNA sequence: TGTGCCATCAGTGAGAGTCGGGCAGACAGTTCGTACTTC. Amino acids: CAISESRADSSYF.

The V and J genes are TRBV19 and TRBJ2-1, with D perhaps matching TRBD2 (6 bases). Germline CDR1 and CDR2: LNHDA and SQIVND (reference sequence). There are 14 residues in the CDR3. Trimming removed 7 bases at V and 6 bases at J, with 16 bases between. The CDR3 region is CASTQRVRSNEQFF. The CDR3, as DNA: TGTGCCAGTACCCAGCGGGTCCGCTCCAATGAGCAGTTCTTC.

V gene TRBV12-3 or TRBV12-4 combines with J gene TRBJ1-1; D call uncertain. This CDR3 has 15 amino acids. Trimming removed 6 bases from V and 4 bases from J, with 18 bases in between. DNA of the CDR3: TGTGCCAGCAGCAACCCACGTCGGTTAGGCACTGAAGCTTTCTTT. Protein sequence: CASSNPRRLGTEAFF.

Comments on this clonotype: At one boundary the junction diverges from the germline segment, which might be a read error. The V gene is TRBV5-1, the J gene TRBJ2-6, with D maybe TRBD1 (6 bases). CDR3 length: 14 residues. Germline CDR1 and CDR2: SGHRS and YFSETQ. DNA for the CDR3: TGCGCCAGCAACTTGGACAGTGGTGTCAACGTCCTGACTTTC. Encoded protein: CASNLDSGVNVLTF. The complete variable domain, with remaining parts taken from reference TRBV5-1 and TRBJ2-6, reads KAGVTQTPRYLIKTRGQQVTLSCSPISGHRSVSWYQQTPGQGLQFLFEYFSETQRNKGNFPGRFSGRQFSNSRSEMNVSTLELGDSALYLCASNLDSGVNVLTFGAGSRLTVL.

The rearrangement links TRBV29-1 to TRBJ2-7; no clear D gene. The CDR3 is 11 residues long. Germline values: CDR1 SQVTM, CDR2 ANQGSEA. Trimming removed 6 bases at V and 1 base at J, with 7 bases between. This CDR3 reads CSVTTSYEQYF. The CDR3 bases are TGCAGCGTCACCACTTCCTACGAGCAGTACTTC.

This clonotype was recorded once. The gene calls are TRBV2 and TRBJ1-4; 12 nucleotides match TRBD1. Per the germline V gene, CDR1 is SNHLY and CDR2 is FYNNEI. The CDR3 runs to 15 residues. After removal of 6 bases from V and 7 bases from J, the junction contained 6 bases not matched to a gene. This CDR3 is CASREGTGGVEKLFF. The CDR3 coding sequence is TGTGCCAGCAGAGAGGGGACAGGGGGCGTTGAAAAACTGTTTTTT.

The V gene is TRBV20-1, the J gene TRBJ2-4; D is uncertain. Germline V gene data show CDR1 as DFQATT and CDR2 as SNEGSKA (reference sequence). The ends were cut back, 3 bases at V and 4 bases at J, with 10 bases in the middle. CDR3 length: 13 residues. CDR3 sequence: CSASSRSKNIQYF. The CDR3 DNA is TGCAGTGCTAGTAGCAGGAGTAAAAACATTCAGTACTTC.

This chain uses TRBV9 with TRBJ2-5; 7 nucleotides match TRBD2. Germline V gene sequence: CDR1 SGDLS, CDR2 YYNGEE. The CDR3 contains 15 residues. V was pared by 3 bases and J by 5 bases, with 10 bases of the junction left unmatched. The CDR3 DNA reads as TGTGCCAGCAGCGCAAAGAGCGGGGCGGGCGAGACCCAGTACTTC. It is translated as CASSAKSGAGETQYF.

The chain is built from TRBV7-2 and TRBJ2-5, with D maybe TRBD2 (6 bases). The ends were cut back, 6 bases at V and 11 bases at J, with 25 bases in the middle. The CDR3 length is 15 residues. Germline V gives CDR1 SGHTA, CDR2 FQGNSA. CDR3 in amino acids: CASRPRETSYNEQYF. In nucleotides, the CDR3 is TGTGCCAGCAGGCCTCGGGAGACCTCCTACAATGAGCAGTACTTC.

V and J are TRBV27 and TRBJ2-2; 11 bases are a match to TRBD2. The germline gives CDR1 MNHEY, CDR2 SMNVEV (reference sequence). The CDR3 loop spans 17 amino acids. The junction had 6 bases not matched to a gene; V was cut back by 6 bases and J by 0 bases. CDR3 DNA sequence: TGTGCCAGCAGGACGGGACTAGCGGCCTCGAACACCGGGGAGCTGTTTTTT. Protein product: CASRTGLAASNTGELFF.

CDR3 sequence reads: CSAQEPGNTIYF. CDR3 sequence (DNA): TGCAGCGCTCAAGAGCCGGGAAACACCATATATTTT. The chain is built from TRBV29-1 and TRBJ1-3; D is unresolved. Trimming cost V 7 bases and J 4 bases, with 11 bases left between them. Germline V CDR1 and CDR2: SQVTM, ANQGSEA. The CDR3 has 12 amino acids. The variable domain in full, with the rest retrieved from reference TRBV29-1 and TRBJ1-3, is SAVISQKPSRDICQRGTSLTIQCQVDSQVTMMFWYRQQPGQSLTLIATANQGSEATYESGFVIDKFPISRPNLTFSTLTVSNMSPEDSSIYLCSAQEPGNTIYFGEGSWLTVV.

The chain uses TRBV4-1 and TRBJ1-2; D is perhaps TRBD1 (6 bases). The CDR3 extends over 16 amino acids. The germline CDR1 and CDR2 sequences are MGHRA and YSYEKL. Trimming cost V 0 bases and J 4 bases, with 15 bases left between them. In nucleotides, the CDR3 is TGCGCCAGCAGCCAAGAACAAAGGGTACAGGGCTATGGCTACACCTTC. Protein: CASSQEQRVQGYGYTF.

This clonotype was counted between two and nine times. V gene TRBV4-1 combines with J gene TRBJ1-6; possible D gene TRBD1, 5 bases. Trimming left V 3 bases short and J 6 bases short, with 21 bases between. Germline V gives CDR1 MGHRA, CDR2 YSYEKL. The CDR3 has 18 amino acids. CDR3 residues: CASSQESTQGFANSPLHF. Here the CDR3 DNA reads TGCGCCAGCAGCCAGGAATCGACTCAGGGTTTCGCTAATTCACCCCTCCACTTT.

The chain couples TRBV6-1 to TRBJ2-1; possibly TRBD2 for D (5 bases). CDR1 and CDR2 (germline): MNHNS, SASEGT. Trimming took off 9 bases at V and 5 bases at J, with 11 bases between the two ends. This CDR3 has 12 residues. CDR3 sequence (DNA): TGTGCCAGTCAGCGGCGCAACAATGAGCAGTTCTTC. Its protein is CASQRRNNEQFF.

This clonotype was recorded many times. The chain links TRBV27 to TRBJ2-7; 11 bases are a match to TRBD1. This CDR3 has 14 residues. Germline lookup yields CDR1 MNHEY and CDR2 SMNVEV (reference sequence). The ends lost 5 bases at V and 4 bases at J; junction bases unmatched: 4. The CDR3 reads CASSTGTGGYEQYF. CDR3 DNA: TGTGCCAGCAGTACCGGGACAGGGGGATACGAGCAGTACTTC.

The chain uses TRBV4-3 and TRBJ2-7; the D gene could be TRBD1 or TRBD2 (5 bases each). V was trimmed by 5 bases and J by 3 bases, leaving 17 bases between them. The germline V gene has CDR1 LGHNA and CDR2 YSLEER. The CDR3 contains 15 residues. In DNA form, the CDR3 reads TGCGCCAGCAGCGAAGGGACCGGACCATTCTACGAGCAGTACTTC. Translating it yields CASSEGTGPFYEQYF.

This clonotype was counted a few times. The J gene is TRBJ2-1, the V gene TRBV11-1, with 7 bases that match TRBD2. The length of the CDR3 is 14 residues. Germline CDR1 and CDR2: SGHAT and FQDESV (reference sequence). The V segment lost 1 base and the J segment 7 bases; nucleotides outside the gene matches: 4. CDR3 in amino acids: CASSLEGTTNEQFF. For the CDR3, the DNA is TGTGCCAGCAGCTTAGAAGGGACTACTAATGAGCAGTTCTTC.

The chain couples TRBV12-3 or TRBV12-4 to TRBJ1-1; the D gene is possibly TRBD1 (5 bases). The CDR3 is made up of 13 amino acids. The V end was cut by 5 bases, the J end by 6 bases, with 13 bases between. The CDR3 DNA reads TGTGCCAGCAGTGCCCGACAGATGGCTGAAGCTTTCTTT. It is translated as CASSARQMAEAFF.

Notes on this clonotype: Germline is not matched at one junction end, which may reflect a read error. This sequence joins TRBV13 and TRBJ2-7; D is perhaps TRBD1 (5 bases). CDR1 is PRHDT, CDR2 FYEKMQ, per germline (reference sequence). The CDR3 consists of 13 residues. CDR3 sequence: CASSVGEIDEQYF. CDR3 nucleotide sequence: TGTGCCAGCAGCGTAGGGGAAATCGACGAGCAGTACTTC.

CDR3 region: CASSYSLDYNEQFF. The DNA of the CDR3 is TGTGCCAGCAGTTACTCCCTAGACTACAATGAGCAGTTCTTC. The rearrangement links TRBV6-5 to TRBJ2-1; D unclear. CDR1 is MNHEY and CDR2 is SVGAGI in the germline V gene. The CDR3 is 14 residues long. V gave up 0 bases and J gave up 3 bases, with 6 bases separating them.

This rearrangement joins TRBV7-2 to TRBJ2-4; TRBD1 or TRBD2 may be the D gene (5 bases each). Looked up from germline, CDR1 is SGHTA and CDR2 is FQGNSA. The CDR3 extends over 13 amino acids. Trimming stripped 5 bases from V and 14 bases from J, with 19 bases between. CDR3 nucleotides: TGTGCCAGCAGCGTAGGTTGGGGACGCCCCGAGTACTTC. Amino acid sequence: CASSVGWGRPEYF.

This clonotype was counted a few times. The CDR3 loop is CSAGAGYNEQFF. DNA for the CDR3: TGCAGTGCTGGGGCGGGGTACAATGAGCAGTTCTTC. The V gene is TRBV20-1, the J gene TRBJ2-1, with a weak D call TRBD2 (6 bases). The CDR3 is made up of 12 amino acids. Trimming pared 5 bases from V and 4 bases from J, leaving 9 bases between. Germline V lookup: CDR1 DFQATT, CDR2 SNEGSKA (reference sequence).

This clonotype was counted a few times. This chain uses TRBV4-2 with TRBJ2-1, with 10 nucleotides matching TRBD1. Germline V gene lookup returns CDR1 LGHNA and CDR2 YNFKEQ. This CDR3 is built from 18 residues. Trimming removed 0 bases from V and 4 bases from J; junction bases left unmatched: 9. CDR3: CASSQEPEWGQGYNEQFF. CDR3 nucleotide sequence: TGTGCCAGCAGCCAAGAGCCCGAATGGGGACAGGGGTACAATGAGCAGTTCTTC.

Points on this clonotype: This clone may be a read error of a much larger clone one base away. V gene TRBV3-1 combines with J gene TRBJ2-1, with D hard to call. The CDR3 runs to 13 residues. The germline V gene encodes CDR1 LGHDT and CDR2 YNNKEL (reference sequence). V dropped 2 bases and J dropped 12 bases, with 14 bases sitting between them. The CDR3: CASSQRPAWAQFF. For the CDR3, the DNA is TGTGCCAGCAGCCAACGTCCCGCTTGGGCGCAGTTCTTC.

This clonotype was detected only once. This rearrangement joins TRBV4-3 to TRBJ2-3, with TRBD2 as a possible D gene (6 bases). Germline V CDR1 and CDR2: LGHNA, YSLEER. Between the trimmed V and J ends, which lost 3 bases and 1 base, there was a span of 17 bases. The CDR3 runs to 17 residues. The DNA for the CDR3 is TGCGCCAGCAGCCACTCTCCCGCGGGCGGGGGCACAGATACGCAGTATTTT. It translates to CASSHSPAGGGTDTQYF.

The rearrangement links TRBV7-2 to TRBJ2-1; 8 bases fit TRBD2. J was trimmed by 14 bases and V by 1 base; bases with no gene match: 16. Looked up from germline, CDR1 is SGHTA and CDR2 is FQGNSA. The length of the CDR3 is 16 residues. CDR3 DNA sequence: TGTGCCAGCAGCTTAGTGAGCCCGCCGCGGGGGGCCCTAGAGTTCTTC. Residues: CASSLVSPPRGALEFF.